This entry concerns a single T cell receptor (beta chain). Its antigen is not identified. Prominent immunodeficiency with autoinflammation defined PRAID. The data were produced by immunoSEQ multiplex PCR, yet TCRdb's version contains in-frame clones alone and is incomplete. The profile covers fewer than 30,000 clones, with around 83% appearing a single time and more than 2.5% taken by the ten largest. V was trimmed by 8 bases and J by 5 bases, leaving 15 bases between them. The CDR3 runs 14 residues. CDR1 and CDR2 from the germline V gene are MNHEY and SVGAGI. This entry is derived from a study of stem cell transplantation in POMP-related autoinflammatory disease. Study-level information: The study hypothesized thymoproteasome defects skew the TRB repertoire via impaired CD8+ selection. Study-level points and caveats: Fewer unique TRB V-J gene pairings were identified in patients with PRAID. PRAID patients trended toward lower TRB diversity and higher clonality in all analyzed T-cell subsets.

This clonotype originated in a human donor with POMP-related autoinflammation and immune dysregulation (PRAID). The chain recombines TRBV6-5 with TRBJ2-2; D possibly corresponds to TRBD1 (7 bases). The material was CD4+ T cells from PBMCs, obtained before stem cell transplantation. The DNA of the CDR3 is TGTGCCAGCTGGGGGGACAGAAATACCGGGGAGCTGTTTTTT. This translates into CASWGDRNTGELFF.